Listed below are T cell receptor beta chains from one sample, sequenced in a study of blood T cell repertoires in COVID-19. This table comes from immunoSEQ multiplex PCR, and its TCRdb copy is limited to in-frame clones, with some not included. The sample contains roughly 5,000 clones, around 86% of which appear only once. Sequencing input: peripheral blood. These receptors all stem from a human donor in a cohort sampled during active COVID-19. CDR3s include the opening cysteine and the closing phenylalanine or tryptophan. The order of the fields is CDR3 DNA, CDR3 protein, V gene, clone size, J gene, D gene. The D gene is left open where the match is weak. Some rows mark clone size as missing; the rest say once, few, many or name a class of expanded clone.

DNA: TGTGCCAGCAGTGAAAATTTAGGAACTGCAAACAGGTTAAGCTCCTACGAGCAGTACTTC
CDR3: CASSENLGTANRLSSYEQYF
V: TRBV2
size: once
J: TRBJ2-7
D: NA

DNA: TGTGCCAGCAGGGGACCCACTAGCGGCACAGATACGCAGTATTTT
CDR3: CASRGPTSGTDTQYF
V: TRBV6-5
size: NA
J: TRBJ2-3
D: TRBD2

DNA: TGTGCCAGCAGTGGATTTAACAGGGGGCGCAGGGGCACTGAAGCTTTCTTT
CDR3: CASSGFNRGRRGTEAFF
V: TRBV25-1
size: NA
J: TRBJ1-1
D: TRBD1

DNA: TGTGCCAGCAGCTTGGGACAGGGGGGTCGTCAGCCCCAGCATTTT
CDR3: CASSLGQGGRQPQHF
V: TRBV7-6
size: NA
J: TRBJ1-5
D: TRBD1

DNA: TGTGCCTCTGGGGTGGGGAGAGGCTACACCTTC
CDR3: CASGVGRGYTF
V: TRBV7-6
size: NA
J: TRBJ1-2
D: NA

DNA: TGTGCCAGCAGCCTGCCTGGACAGGGATCTAACTATGGCTACACCTTC
CDR3: CASSLPGQGSNYGYTF
V: TRBV5-4
size: NA
J: TRBJ1-2
D: TRBD1

DNA: TGTGCCAGCAGAAAAGACACCACCGGGGAGCTGTTTTTT
CDR3: CASRKDTTGELFF
V: TRBV7-2
size: NA
J: TRBJ2-2
D: NA

DNA: TGTGCCTGGAGTGTACGTGTGGGGCTCAACACTGAAGCTTTCTTT
CDR3: CAWSVRVGLNTEAFF
V: TRBV30
size: once
J: TRBJ1-1
D: NA

DNA: TGTGCCAGCAGTTTAGCCGGACTAGCGGGAGGGCCCACCGAGCAGTACTTC
CDR3: CASSLAGLAGGPTEQYF
V: TRBV28
size: NA
J: TRBJ2-7
D: TRBD2

DNA: TGTGCCAGCAGCCTCGGACAGGGTCTAGACTATGGCTACACCTTC
CDR3: CASSLGQGLDYGYTF
V: TRBV4-2
size: NA
J: TRBJ1-2
D: TRBD1

DNA: TGTGCCAGCAGCAGAGGACTAGCGGGGCTCACAGATACGCAGTATTTT
CDR3: CASSRGLAGLTDTQYF
V: TRBV7-2
size: NA
J: TRBJ2-3
D: TRBD2

DNA: TGTGCCAGTGCATCGACAGGGACGGGGGAGACCCAGTACTTC
CDR3: CASASTGTGETQYF
V: TRBV19
size: NA
J: TRBJ2-5
D: TRBD1

DNA: TGTGCCAGCAGCCCTGTGAGCGGGAGATCTCAAGAGACCCAGTACTTC
CDR3: CASSPVSGRSQETQYF
V: TRBV5-4
size: NA
J: TRBJ2-5
D: TRBD2

DNA: TGTGCCAGCAGCCAAGATCCAAATGTTCAGAATCAGCCCCAGCATTTT
CDR3: CASSQDPNVQNQPQHF
V: TRBV3-1/TRBV3-2
size: few
J: TRBJ1-5
D: NA

DNA: TGCAGTGCTAGTAAACCAGGATCCCTCAATGAGCAGTTCTTC
CDR3: CSASKPGSLNEQFF
V: TRBV20-1
size: once
J: TRBJ2-1
D: NA

DNA: TGTGCCTGGAGTGTCGGGGTCAGTGAGCAGTTCTTC
CDR3: CAWSVGVSEQFF
V: TRBV30
size: NA
J: TRBJ2-1
D: NA

DNA: TGTGCCAGTAGCGGAGATGGAAACACCATATATTTT
CDR3: CASSGDGNTIYF
V: TRBV12-3/TRBV12-4
size: NA
J: TRBJ1-3
D: NA

DNA: TGTGCCAGCAGCTCGAGTGGGCTAGTGGGGGGACGAGTGACCCAGTACTTC
CDR3: CASSSSGLVGGRVTQYF
V: TRBV5-6
size: NA
J: TRBJ2-5
D: NA

DNA: TGTGCCATTTCGGACAGGGAAGTCTCTGAAGCTTTCTTT
CDR3: CAISDREVSEAFF
V: TRBV10-3
size: NA
J: TRBJ1-1
D: TRBD1

DNA: TGTGCCAGCAGTGAAGTTAAGGACTTCGGAAAACTGTTTTTT
CDR3: CASSEVKDFGKLFF
V: TRBV6-1
size: NA
J: TRBJ1-4
D: NA

DNA: TGTGCCAGCAGTTTATGGGGGACACAGAACACTGAAGCTTTCTTT
CDR3: CASSLWGTQNTEAFF
V: TRBV28
size: once
J: TRBJ1-1
D: NA

DNA: TGTGCCAGCAGCCCTAGCGGGGGGCGCACAGATACGCAGTATTTT
CDR3: CASSPSGGRTDTQYF
V: TRBV7-9
size: NA
J: TRBJ2-3
D: TRBD2

DNA: TGTGCCAGCCGGACAGGGAATTCACCCCTCCACTTT
CDR3: CASRTGNSPLHF
V: TRBV6-5
size: NA
J: TRBJ1-6
D: TRBD1